The 15 T cell receptor beta chains in this list originate from one sample, sequenced in a study of OX40 agonist ivuxolimab in advanced cancers. Produced via immunoSEQ multiplex PCR; TCRdb's table is partial and in-frame only. Of roughly 79,000 clones listed, about 90% are singletons. Sequencing was performed on CD4+ or CD8+ T cells sorted from blood, taken in a trial of the OX40 agonist ivuxolimab. The source of these receptors is an adult with an advanced solid tumor such as melanoma, head and neck, liver or kidney cancer.

The V and J genes are TRBV19 and TRBJ1-5, with TRBD1 identical over 10 bases. Germline V gene lookup returns CDR1 LNHDA and CDR2 SQIVND (reference sequence). V gave up 3 bases and J gave up 1 base; unmatched junction bases: 3. This CDR3 is built from 16 residues. CDR3 region: CASSMGQGLSNQPQHF. CDR3 nucleotides: TGTGCCAGTAGTATGGGACAGGGGTTGAGCAATCAGCCCCAGCATTTT.

CDR3 nucleotide sequence: TGTGCCAGTACCGCCCGGGGCAGGGATGGCGAGCAGTACTTC. Residues: CASTARGRDGEQYF. The V call is TRBV19, the J call TRBJ2-7, with D possibly called TRBD1 or TRBD2 (5 bases each). This CDR3 is built from 14 residues. V was shortened by 7 bases and J by 6 bases, with 19 bases between the two germline ends. CDR1 and CDR2 from the germline V gene are LNHDA and SQIVND (reference sequence).

The chain uses TRBV10-1 and TRBJ2-7; D possibly corresponds to TRBD1 (5 bases). This CDR3 contains 13 residues. Germline V lookup: CDR1 WNHNN, CDR2 SYGVQD (reference sequence). The V end was cut by 2 bases, the J end by 6 bases, with 11 bases between. The CDR3 DNA is TGCGCCAGCAGTGAGCAGGGTTGGGTCGAGCAGTACTTC. Residues: CASSEQGWVEQYF.

The chain links TRBV10-2 to TRBJ2-3; the D is unclear. CDR1 is WSHSY and CDR2 is SAAADI in the germline V gene. This CDR3 comprises 12 residues. Trimming stripped 8 bases from V and 7 bases from J, with 13 bases between. As DNA, the CDR3 is TGCGCCAGCTACGGGTCTAGGAATACGCAGTATTTT. As protein: CASYGSRNTQYF.

V usage is TRBV10-3 and J usage is TRBJ2-6; D is uncertain. The CDR3 has 15 amino acids. Trimming took off 6 bases at V and 0 bases at J, with 9 bases between the two ends. Germline V gives CDR1 ENHRY, CDR2 SYGVKD. The CDR3 is CAIRAESSGANVLTF. The CDR3 DNA sequence: TGTGCCATCAGGGCAGAGAGCTCTGGGGCCAACGTCCTGACTTTC.

The J gene is TRBJ1-2, the V gene TRBV6-5; D remains unclear. Looked up from germline, CDR1 is MNHEY and CDR2 is SVGAGI. Trimming took 2 bases from V and 0 from J, leaving 13 bases between them. CDR3 length equals 16 residues. The CDR3 protein is CASSYRGRLSNYGYTF. As DNA, the CDR3 is TGTGCCAGCAGTTACAGAGGCAGACTTTCTAACTATGGCTACACCTTC.

This clone was detected once. The rearrangement joins TRBV23-1 to TRBJ2-7; D assignment may be TRBD1 or TRBD2 (5 bases each). TRBV23-1 is classed as an ORF, of uncertain function. V lost 6 bases and J 4 bases, leaving 10 bases between the germline ends. There are 12 residues in the CDR3. The CDR3 coding sequence is TGCGCCAGCAGCTGGGGGACGTACGAGCAGTACTTC. Translating it yields CASSWGTYEQYF.

The CDR3 loop reads CASSLISGEAETQYF. For the CDR3, the DNA is TGTGCCAGCAGCCTCATTAGCGGGGAGGCGGAGACCCAGTACTTC. The chain couples TRBV7-7 to TRBJ2-5; 8 nucleotides align to TRBD2. This CDR3 contains 15 residues. V shed 5 bases and J 5 bases; nucleotides not matched to a gene: 10. Germline V gene data show CDR1 as SSHAT and CDR2 as FNYEAQ (reference sequence).

The genes are TRBV6-1 and TRBJ2-7; D is ambiguous. This CDR3 has 14 amino acids. The ends were cut back, 0 bases at V and 3 bases at J, with 9 bases in the middle. CDR1 is MNHNS and CDR2 is SASEGT in the germline V gene. The CDR3: CASSEAPNSYEQYF. The CDR3 DNA sequence: TGTGCCAGCAGTGAAGCCCCTAACAGCTACGAGCAGTACTTC.

J is TRBJ2-7 and V is TRBV9; no definite D call. Germline V gives CDR1 SGDLS, CDR2 YYNGEE. V was trimmed by 1 base and J by 5 bases, leaving 4 bases between them. There are 11 residues in the CDR3. The chain's CDR3 is CASSVTHEQYF. The CDR3 region has the DNA TGTGCCAGCAGCGTAACCCACGAGCAGTACTTC.

The CDR3 region has the DNA TGTGCCAGCAGGGCGATTGGAGGGCCCTACGAGCAGTACTTC. Translation: CASRAIGGPYEQYF. The chain uses TRBV11-2 and TRBJ2-7, with D perhaps matching TRBD2 (6 bases). The CDR3 loop spans 14 amino acids. The V end lost 6 bases, the J end lost 2 bases, and 14 bases lay between the germline ends. Germline lookup yields CDR1 SGHAT and CDR2 FQNNGV.

This chain uses TRBV19 with TRBJ2-1; no clear D gene. The V end was cut by 6 bases, the J end by 5 bases, with 8 bases between. The length of the CDR3 is 12 residues. Looked up from germline, CDR1 is LNHDA and CDR2 is SQIVND (reference sequence). The CDR3 bases are TGTGCCAGTAGGCCGGGCCACAATGAGCAGTTCTTC. Translating it yields CASRPGHNEQFF.

This chain joins TRBV7-3 and TRBJ2-1; 13 positions agree with TRBD2. The CDR3 length is 16 residues. Germline V gene sequence: CDR1 SGHTA, CDR2 FQGTGA. V lost 5 bases and J lost 6; bases outside the gene matches: 7. CDR3 coding DNA: TGTGCCAGCAGCCCAACTAGCGGGGGGGCGTTCAATGAGCAGTTCTTC. It specifies CASSPTSGGAFNEQFF.

The chain links TRBV11-2 to TRBJ1-2; D gene ambiguous. V was trimmed by 1 base and J by 4 bases, leaving 16 bases between them. This CDR3 has 16 residues. CDR1 and CDR2 from the germline V gene are SGHAT and FQNNGV. The CDR3 nucleotides read TGTGCCAGCAGCTTAGCTGTAACCCGGGAACTCTATGGCTACACCTTC. Residues: CASSLAVTRELYGYTF.

The CDR3 region is CASSTTSGGWGGYTF. CDR3 nucleotide sequence: TGTGCCAGCAGCACGACATCGGGGGGCTGGGGTGGCTACACCTTC. J is TRBJ1-2 and V is TRBV21-1. TRBV21-1 is deemed a pseudogene. This CDR3 has 15 residues.